A selection of T cell receptor beta chains follows, all from one sample in a study of blood T cell repertoires in COVID-19. TCRdb's table, derived via immunoSEQ multiplex PCR, lists solely in-frame clones and lacks some. The sample has 150,000 to 200,000 clones; roughly 90% are singletons. The specimen was peripheral blood. All receptors come from a middle-aged man with acute or convalescent COVID-19. Both conserved end residues are part of each CDR3. Each record gives: J gene, D gene, V gene, clone size, CDR3 DNA, CDR3 protein. D genes are given only for firm matches. The size field is filled for only some rows; it gives once, few, many or a size class.

j_call: TRBJ1-2; d_call: .; v_call: TRBV6-2/TRBV6-3; clone_size: .; cdr3_nt: TGTGCCAGCAGTTACCGCGGCAGGGCGGGCTACACCTTC; cdr3_aa: CASSYRGRAGYTF
j_call: TRBJ1-1; d_call: .; v_call: TRBV3-1/TRBV3-2; clone_size: .; cdr3_nt: TGTGCCAGCAGCCGCTGGGAGGGGAAATCATTTAACACTGAAGCTTTCTTT; cdr3_aa: CASSRWEGKSFNTEAFF
j_call: TRBJ1-2; d_call: TRBD1; v_call: TRBV13; clone_size: .; cdr3_nt: TGTGCCAGCAGCGGACAAGGACAGGCCGTTGTGAGACGGGGTGGCTACACCTTC; cdr3_aa: CASSGQGQAVVRRGGYTF
j_call: TRBJ1-1; d_call: .; v_call: TRBV4-1; clone_size: once; cdr3_nt: TGCGCCAGCACTGGACTAACACGGGCTGAAGCTTTCTTT; cdr3_aa: CASTGLTRAEAFF
j_call: TRBJ2-7; d_call: TRBD1; v_call: TRBV29-1; clone_size: .; cdr3_nt: TGCAGCGTTCGCGGACAGGGCCACTACGAGCAGTACTTC; cdr3_aa: CSVRGQGHYEQYF
j_call: TRBJ2-6; d_call: .; v_call: TRBV10-2; clone_size: once; cdr3_nt: TGCGCCAGCAGTGAGTGGACAGCGGTCTCTGGGGCCAACGTCCTGACTTTC; cdr3_aa: CASSEWTAVSGANVLTF
j_call: TRBJ1-3; d_call: .; v_call: TRBV5-1; clone_size: .; cdr3_nt: TGCGCCAGCAGCTCTTCAGGTAACTCTGGAAACACCATATATTTT; cdr3_aa: CASSSSGNSGNTIYF
j_call: TRBJ1-2; d_call: .; v_call: TRBV28; clone_size: few; cdr3_nt: TGTGCCAGCACACGACAGATCAACTATGGCTACACCTTC; cdr3_aa: CASTRQINYGYTF
j_call: TRBJ1-1; d_call: TRBD1; v_call: TRBV5-4; clone_size: .; cdr3_nt: TGTGCCAGCATTCCGGGACAGAACAACCTGAACACTGAAGCTTTCTTT; cdr3_aa: CASIPGQNNLNTEAFF
j_call: TRBJ2-5; d_call: .; v_call: TRBV9; clone_size: .; cdr3_nt: TGTGCCAGCAGCGTATCATCAGGGGGGAGTACCCAGTACTTC; cdr3_aa: CASSVSSGGSTQYF
j_call: TRBJ1-2; d_call: .; v_call: TRBV28; clone_size: .; cdr3_nt: TGTGCCAGCAGTGCCGACGGACAGTTCCATGGCTACACCTTC; cdr3_aa: CASSADGQFHGYTF
j_call: TRBJ2-5; d_call: TRBD1; v_call: TRBV25-1; clone_size: .; cdr3_nt: TGTGCCAGCAGATCTGGGACAGAAGAGACCCAGTACTTC; cdr3_aa: CASRSGTEETQYF
j_call: TRBJ1-1; d_call: .; v_call: TRBV7-3; clone_size: .; cdr3_nt: TGTGCCAGCAGCCTCGGACGGGGGAGTCCGAACACTGAAGCTTTCTTT; cdr3_aa: CASSLGRGSPNTEAFF
j_call: TRBJ2-7; d_call: TRBD1; v_call: TRBV5-6; clone_size: .; cdr3_nt: TGTGCCAGCAGCTTGGGGACAGGGATCCCCTACGAGCAGTACTTC; cdr3_aa: CASSLGTGIPYEQYF
j_call: TRBJ2-3; d_call: TRBD2; v_call: TRBV24-1; clone_size: .; cdr3_nt: TGTGCCACCAGTGACTGGGGGGGATCACTCACAGATACGCAGTATTTT; cdr3_aa: CATSDWGGSLTDTQYF
j_call: TRBJ1-1; d_call: .; v_call: TRBV19; clone_size: once; cdr3_nt: TGTGCCAGTGCCCCGGGCCGGTGGCACAGGCGCCCCGGCACTGAAGCTTTCTTT; cdr3_aa: CASAPGRWHRRPGTEAFF
j_call: TRBJ1-2; d_call: .; v_call: TRBV10-3; clone_size: .; cdr3_nt: TGTGCCATCAGTGAGTCGAGGGTGGTTAATGGCTACACCTTC; cdr3_aa: CAISESRVVNGYTF
j_call: TRBJ2-1; d_call: TRBD1; v_call: TRBV10-3; clone_size: .; cdr3_nt: TGTGCCATCAGTCCGGGACAGGGTAGGAATGAGCAGTTCTTC; cdr3_aa: CAISPGQGRNEQFF
j_call: TRBJ2-7; d_call: TRBD2; v_call: TRBV7-2; clone_size: .; cdr3_nt: TGTGCCAGCAGCCCGCGGGGGTTTAACTACGAGCAGTACTTC; cdr3_aa: CASSPRGFNYEQYF
j_call: TRBJ2-3; d_call: .; v_call: TRBV5-1; clone_size: .; cdr3_nt: TGCGCCAGCTACGATCTGGGGCAGACGCGCGCAGATACGCAGTATTTT; cdr3_aa: CASYDLGQTRADTQYF
j_call: TRBJ1-1; d_call: TRBD1; v_call: TRBV29-1; clone_size: .; cdr3_nt: TGCAGCGTTGAACGCGACAGGGGTGGGACTGAAGCTTTCTTT; cdr3_aa: CSVERDRGGTEAFF
j_call: TRBJ2-7; d_call: TRBD1; v_call: TRBV11-2; clone_size: .; cdr3_nt: TGTGCCAGCGGGGGACAGGGGGCAAGCGAGCAGTACTTC; cdr3_aa: CASGGQGASEQYF
j_call: TRBJ2-7; d_call: .; v_call: TRBV5-1; clone_size: once; cdr3_nt: TGCGCCAGCAGGGCTCGGACGGGGAGCTCCTACGAGCAGTACTTC; cdr3_aa: CASRARTGSSYEQYF
j_call: TRBJ1-1; d_call: .; v_call: TRBV18; clone_size: .; cdr3_nt: TGTGCCAGCTCAACACAGGGAGTGGCTGAAGCTTTCTTT; cdr3_aa: CASSTQGVAEAFF
j_call: TRBJ2-1; d_call: .; v_call: TRBV28; clone_size: .; cdr3_nt: TGTGCCAGCAGTTTCGCGGGGGCTGGTTATGAGCAGTTCTTC; cdr3_aa: CASSFAGAGYEQFF
j_call: TRBJ1-2; d_call: .; v_call: TRBV4-2; clone_size: once; cdr3_nt: TGTGCCAGCAGCCAAGATAGGAGGGGTTGGGGCTACACCTTC; cdr3_aa: CASSQDRRGWGYTF
j_call: TRBJ1-4; d_call: .; v_call: TRBV11-2; clone_size: .; cdr3_nt: TGTGCCAGCAGCTTAGGACAGGCGCGCGGAGAAAAACTGTTTTTT; cdr3_aa: CASSLGQARGEKLFF
j_call: TRBJ1-2; d_call: TRBD1; v_call: TRBV29-1; clone_size: .; cdr3_nt: TGCAGCGTTGAAGATCGGGAGGGGGCGAGCTATGGCTACACCTTC; cdr3_aa: CSVEDREGASYGYTF
j_call: TRBJ2-7; d_call: .; v_call: TRBV5-1; clone_size: .; cdr3_nt: TGCGCCAGCAGCTTGGCCAGGGGGGCTTGGGGCTCCTACGAGCAGTACTTC; cdr3_aa: CASSLARGAWGSYEQYF
j_call: TRBJ2-1; d_call: TRBD2; v_call: TRBV27; clone_size: .; cdr3_nt: TGTGCCAGCAGAAGTACTAGCGGGGGGTACTCCTACAATGAGCAGTTCTTC; cdr3_aa: CASRSTSGGYSYNEQFF
j_call: TRBJ2-7; d_call: .; v_call: TRBV15; clone_size: .; cdr3_nt: TGTGCCACCAGCAGAGAAGGAGGGGACGGCTACGAGCAGTACTTC; cdr3_aa: CATSREGGDGYEQYF
j_call: TRBJ1-2; d_call: .; v_call: TRBV4-3; clone_size: .; cdr3_nt: TGCGCCAGCAGCCAAAAGGGGGTAGGCCCTCGGGGCTACACCTTC; cdr3_aa: CASSQKGVGPRGYTF
j_call: TRBJ1-5; d_call: .; v_call: TRBV6-2/TRBV6-3; clone_size: once; cdr3_nt: TGTGCCAGCAGTTATTTAGAGGGTTTGGCGCCCCAGCATTTT; cdr3_aa: CASSYLEGLAPQHF
j_call: TRBJ2-7; d_call: .; v_call: TRBV6-5; clone_size: .; cdr3_nt: TGTGCCAGCAGCGACACGACACGCTCCTACGAGCAGTACTTC; cdr3_aa: CASSDTTRSYEQYF
j_call: TRBJ1-1; d_call: .; v_call: TRBV5-1; clone_size: .; cdr3_nt: TGCGCCAGCAGCTTTGACGGGGAGAACACTGAAGCTTTCTTT; cdr3_aa: CASSFDGENTEAFF
j_call: TRBJ1-1; d_call: .; v_call: TRBV9; clone_size: .; cdr3_nt: TGTGCCAGCAGCGTAGGGTTAGGTGGGCCGAACACTGAAGCTTTCTTT; cdr3_aa: CASSVGLGGPNTEAFF
j_call: TRBJ1-5; d_call: .; v_call: TRBV19; clone_size: .; cdr3_nt: TGTGCCAGTTCCATTTCAGGGTGGAATCAGCCCCAGCATTTT; cdr3_aa: CASSISGWNQPQHF
j_call: TRBJ2-1; d_call: TRBD2; v_call: TRBV5-1; clone_size: .; cdr3_nt: TGCGCCAGCAGCTTGGGTCTAGCGGGTGGATGGTCCTACAATGAGCAGTTCTTC; cdr3_aa: CASSLGLAGGWSYNEQFF
j_call: TRBJ2-2; d_call: .; v_call: TRBV3-1/TRBV3-2; clone_size: .; cdr3_nt: TGTGCCAGCAGCCAAGTTTGGCAGGTCGACACCGGGGAGCTGTTTTTT; cdr3_aa: CASSQVWQVDTGELFF
j_call: TRBJ1-6; d_call: .; v_call: TRBV27; clone_size: .; cdr3_nt: TGTGCCAGCAGTTTTAGGCAGGATAATTCACCCCTCCACTTT; cdr3_aa: CASSFRQDNSPLHF
j_call: TRBJ2-2; d_call: .; v_call: TRBV6-1; clone_size: once; cdr3_nt: TGTGCCAGCAGTGAAGCGCTTCCGGCGTTGGACTCCGGGGAGCTGTTTTTT; cdr3_aa: CASSEALPALDSGELFF
j_call: TRBJ2-1; d_call: .; v_call: TRBV5-6; clone_size: .; cdr3_nt: TGTGCCAGCAGCGGATTCTCGGGGGGCGTTTACAATGAGCAGTTCTTC; cdr3_aa: CASSGFSGGVYNEQFF
j_call: TRBJ2-2; d_call: .; v_call: TRBV7-9; clone_size: .; cdr3_nt: TGTGCCAGCAGCCCGTTGGCCACCGGGGAGCTGTTTTTT; cdr3_aa: CASSPLATGELFF
j_call: TRBJ2-1; d_call: .; v_call: TRBV30; clone_size: .; cdr3_nt: TGTGCCTGGACCATCTACAATGAGCAGTTCTTC; cdr3_aa: CAWTIYNEQFF
j_call: TRBJ2-1; d_call: .; v_call: TRBV24-1; clone_size: .; cdr3_nt: TGTGCCACCAGTGGCGGGAATGAGCAGTTCTTC; cdr3_aa: CATSGGNEQFF
j_call: TRBJ1-1; d_call: .; v_call: TRBV29-1; clone_size: .; cdr3_nt: TGCAGCGCCCGGACAGCGAACACTGAAGCTTTCTTT; cdr3_aa: CSARTANTEAFF
j_call: TRBJ2-1; d_call: TRBD1; v_call: TRBV5-1; clone_size: .; cdr3_nt: TGCGCCAGCAGCTCCCAGACAGGGGGAAGCTCCTACAATGAGCAGTTCTTC; cdr3_aa: CASSSQTGGSSYNEQFF
j_call: TRBJ1-6; d_call: TRBD1; v_call: TRBV5-5; clone_size: .; cdr3_nt: TGTGCCAGCAGCTGGACAGGTCCCTCCTATAATTCACCCCTCCACTTT; cdr3_aa: CASSWTGPSYNSPLHF
j_call: TRBJ1-2; d_call: .; v_call: TRBV7-9; clone_size: .; cdr3_nt: TGTGCCAGCAGCTTAGCGAGGCCTGGGAGGGATGGCTACACCTTC; cdr3_aa: CASSLARPGRDGYTF
j_call: TRBJ1-1; d_call: .; v_call: TRBV4-2; clone_size: .; cdr3_nt: TGTGCCAGCAGCCAGGGGCAGGGTTTGTTTACCGAAGCTTTCTTT; cdr3_aa: CASSQGQGLFTEAFF
j_call: TRBJ2-2; d_call: TRBD1; v_call: TRBV18; clone_size: .; cdr3_nt: TGTGCCAGCTCCCCCCGACCCCAGACAGGGGCCAGGGCCACCGGGGAGCTGTTTTTT; cdr3_aa: CASSPRPQTGARATGELFF
j_call: TRBJ2-2; d_call: .; v_call: TRBV28; clone_size: .; cdr3_nt: TGTGCCAGCAGTTACTCCACAGCGAACACCGGGGAGCTGTTTTTT; cdr3_aa: CASSYSTANTGELFF
j_call: TRBJ1-4; d_call: TRBD1; v_call: TRBV25-1; clone_size: few; cdr3_nt: TGTGCCAGCAGTGATCAACAGGGGGCCAATGAAAAACTGTTTTTT; cdr3_aa: CASSDQQGANEKLFF
j_call: TRBJ1-3; d_call: .; v_call: TRBV6-5; clone_size: few; cdr3_nt: TGTGCTGCCAGGGAACCCTCTGGAAACACCATATATTTT; cdr3_aa: CAAREPSGNTIYF
j_call: TRBJ1-5; d_call: TRBD1; v_call: TRBV4-1; clone_size: .; cdr3_nt: TGCGCCAGCAGCCAAGCAACACAGGGGGCCGGTCAGCCCCAGCATTTT; cdr3_aa: CASSQATQGAGQPQHF
j_call: TRBJ2-1; d_call: TRBD2; v_call: TRBV5-1; clone_size: .; cdr3_nt: TGCGCCAGCAGCTTGGTGGCGCGGGGGGGCTACAATGAGCAGTTCTTC; cdr3_aa: CASSLVARGGYNEQFF
j_call: TRBJ2-5; d_call: .; v_call: TRBV4-1; clone_size: .; cdr3_nt: TGCGCCAGCAGCCAAGACGGGGTTGGGACCCAGTACTTC; cdr3_aa: CASSQDGVGTQYF
j_call: TRBJ1-3; d_call: .; v_call: TRBV10-1; clone_size: .; cdr3_nt: TGCGCCAGCAGTGAATCGGGATCTGGAAACACCATATATTTT; cdr3_aa: CASSESGSGNTIYF
j_call: TRBJ2-5; d_call: .; v_call: TRBV2; clone_size: .; cdr3_nt: TGTGCCAGCAGTGAAAGGGCGGGGGCGAGGGCGACCCAGTACTTC; cdr3_aa: CASSERAGARATQYF